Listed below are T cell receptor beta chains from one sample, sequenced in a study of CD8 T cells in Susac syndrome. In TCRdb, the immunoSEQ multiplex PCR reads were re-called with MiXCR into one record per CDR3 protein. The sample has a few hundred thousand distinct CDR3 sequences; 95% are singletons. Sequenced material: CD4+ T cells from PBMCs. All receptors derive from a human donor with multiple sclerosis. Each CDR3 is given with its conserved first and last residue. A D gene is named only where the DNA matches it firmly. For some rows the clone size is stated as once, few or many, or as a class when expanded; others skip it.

TGCAGTGTTCAGAGTGGGGAAGGCCAGCCCCAGCATTTT	CSVQSGEGQPQHF	TRBV20-1	.	.	TRBJ1-5
TGTGCCAGCAGCGTAGGAGGGGGCATCCATGGCTACACCTTC	CASSVGGGIHGYTF	TRBV9	.	TRBD1	TRBJ1-2
TGCGCCAGCAACGCCGCAGGGAGAGAGACCCAGTACTTC	CASNAAGRETQYF	TRBV5-1	.	.	TRBJ2-5
TGTGCCACCAGTCGCGGGGGCGCGGGCACAGATACGCAGTATTTT	CATSRGGAGTDTQYF	TRBV24-1	.	.	TRBJ2-3
TGTGCCAGCAGCCCCCGACTAGCGGGGAGTGAGACCCAGTACTTC	CASSPRLAGSETQYF	TRBV11-2	.	TRBD2	TRBJ2-5
TGTGCCAGCAGCTTAACTGGGATTTACAATGAGCAGTTCTTC	CASSLTGIYNEQFF	TRBV9	few	.	TRBJ2-1
TGTGCCAGCAGTTTGTCCCCGGCGGGCACAGATACGCAGTATTTT	CASSLSPAGTDTQYF	TRBV12-3/TRBV12-4	.	.	TRBJ2-3
TGCAGTGGCGCGGGGGCCCACAATGAGCAGTTCTTC	CSGAGAHNEQFF	TRBV20-1	.	.	TRBJ2-1
TGCAGTGCGATAAACAGGGACTCTGGAAACACCATATATTTT	CSAINRDSGNTIYF	TRBV20-1	.	.	TRBJ1-3
TGCAGTGTTGAAGCGGGGGTAACCTACAATGAGCAGTTCTTC	CSVEAGVTYNEQFF	TRBV20-1	once	TRBD2	TRBJ2-1
TGTGCCAGCAGCCAAGATCGAATCCCCCGGCACTACGAGCAGTACTTC	CASSQDRIPRHYEQYF	TRBV3-1	once	.	TRBJ2-7
TGTGCCAGCAGCTTATACAGGGGGTCCGGGGAGCTGTTTTTT	CASSLYRGSGELFF	TRBV5-6	.	TRBD1	TRBJ2-2
TGCGCCAGCGGTCGAATGGACAGCCGAGAGACCCAGTACTTC	CASGRMDSRETQYF	TRBV5-1	once	.	TRBJ2-5
TGCAGTGCTAAAAAAAGCGGGGGGGCCTCTGAGCAGTTCTTC	CSAKKSGGASEQFF	TRBV20-1	.	TRBD2	TRBJ2-1
TGTGCCAGCAGGCAACCAAGGGCGAACACCGGGGAGCTGTTTTTT	CASRQPRANTGELFF	TRBV2	.	.	TRBJ2-2
TGTGCCAGTACACGGACGGGGAATCAGCCCCAGCATTTT	CASTRTGNQPQHF	TRBV19	.	.	TRBJ1-5
TGTGCCAGCAGCTTAGAAACCTCTAACTATGGCTACACCTTC	CASSLETSNYGYTF	TRBV7-9	.	.	TRBJ1-2
TGTGCCAGCAGTTCGGCCTATGAGCAGTTCTTC	CASSSAYEQFF	TRBV11-2	.	.	TRBJ2-1
TGTGCCAGGCCGGGGTTCTCAGATGGCTACACCTTC	CARPGFSDGYTF	TRBV6-9	.	.	TRBJ1-2
TGCAGTGCTAGATGGGGGGCGCGGAGCAATCAGCCCCAGCATTTT	CSARWGARSNQPQHF	TRBV20-1	.	.	TRBJ1-5
TGCAGCGCCGGCGTCTCTGGAAACACCATATATTTT	CSAGVSGNTIYF	TRBV29-1	.	.	TRBJ1-3
TGTGCCAGCAGTCGGACAGATGAAGAGACCCAGTACTTC	CASSRTDEETQYF	TRBV3-1	.	.	TRBJ2-5
TGTGCCAGCAGCCAAGAACCTGGGGCCAACGTCCTGACTTTC	CASSQEPGANVLTF	TRBV4-2	.	.	TRBJ2-6
TGCAGCGTTGAAGGAGAGTCCTCTGGAAACACCATATATTTT	CSVEGESSGNTIYF	TRBV29-1	.	.	TRBJ1-3
TGCAGCGTTGGGGACAGGGCCGGTCAGCCCCAGCATTTT	CSVGDRAGQPQHF	TRBV29-1	.	TRBD1	TRBJ1-5
TGTGCCAGCAGGCTGACGGTGAACACTGAAGCTTTCTTT	CASRLTVNTEAFF	TRBV7-2	.	.	TRBJ1-1
TGTGCCAGCAGCTTGGGGACCAGGGCCAACGTCCTGACTTTC	CASSLGTRANVLTF	TRBV5-7	.	.	TRBJ2-6
TGTGCCAGCAAGTTCAGTAACCTTAATTCACCCCTCCACTTT	CASKFSNLNSPLHF	TRBV25-1	.	.	TRBJ1-6
TGTGCCAGCTTGAGGAGTGCTTCCTACAATGAGCAGTTCTTC	CASLRSASYNEQFF	TRBV12-3/TRBV12-4	.	.	TRBJ2-1
TGTGCCAGCAGCCCTAACCCAAGGGGGGCGGCTGAGCAGTTCTTC	CASSPNPRGAAEQFF	TRBV7-2	.	.	TRBJ2-1
TGTGCCAGCAGCCCTACAGGGGGCGGCGGCGGCTACACCTTC	CASSPTGGGGGYTF	TRBV4-2	.	TRBD1	TRBJ1-2
TGCAGCGCTGAAAGGACAGGGGGCGGTGAGGCTTTCTTT	CSAERTGGGEAFF	TRBV29-1	.	TRBD1	TRBJ1-1
TGTGCCAGCAGTCCTCTTCGAGCGGGGGGGCCAAGGCAAGAGACCCAGTACTTC	CASSPLRAGGPRQETQYF	TRBV6-1	.	TRBD2	TRBJ2-5
TGTGCCAGCAGTTTGTCAGCGAACCTCTACGAGCAGTACTTC	CASSLSANLYEQYF	TRBV27	.	.	TRBJ2-7
TGCGCCAGCAGCTTGCGGACAACCGGCTCCTACGAGCAGTACTTC	CASSLRTTGSYEQYF	TRBV5-1	once	.	TRBJ2-7
TGTGCCAGCTCACCGAACCCTCAGTATGGAAACACCATATATTTT	CASSPNPQYGNTIYF	TRBV18	.	.	TRBJ1-3
TGCAGTGCTAGAGGTGGGAAGGGAGTTGTGTACGAGCAGTACTTC	CSARGGKGVVYEQYF	TRBV20-1	.	.	TRBJ2-7
TGTGCCAGCAGTTCCCGGGACAGGGACTACAATGAGCAGTTCTTC	CASSSRDRDYNEQFF	TRBV3-1	.	TRBD1	TRBJ2-1
TGTGCCAGCAGCTTGGGGGGACCGCAGATCGGTGAGCAGTTCTTC	CASSLGGPQIGEQFF	TRBV5-4	.	.	TRBJ2-1
TGTGCCAGCAGTTCATGGACAGTGTCCTACAATGAGCAGTTCTTC	CASSSWTVSYNEQFF	TRBV27	once	.	TRBJ2-1
TGTGCCAGCAGCCCACAAACGGGATCCCTCTACGAGCAGTACTTC	CASSPQTGSLYEQYF	TRBV6-2/TRBV6-3	.	.	TRBJ2-7
TGTGCCAGCAGTTTAGATGGCCAGGGTAATCAGCCCCAGCATTTT	CASSLDGQGNQPQHF	TRBV12-3/TRBV12-4	.	.	TRBJ1-5
TGCGCCAGCAGCCAAGATGATCTCTATGGCTACACCTTC	CASSQDDLYGYTF	TRBV4-1	.	.	TRBJ1-2
TGCGCCAGCAGCAACACCGGGACAGGGGGCTACGAGCAGTACTTC	CASSNTGTGGYEQYF	TRBV5-1	.	TRBD1	TRBJ2-7
TGTGCCAGCAGCCTTTGGGTCCGTCGGACCGGGGAGCTGTTTTTT	CASSLWVRRTGELFF	TRBV3-1	.	.	TRBJ2-2
TGTGCCAGCAGCGTAGGAGCAGCCTACAATGAGCAGTTCTTC	CASSVGAAYNEQFF	TRBV9	.	.	TRBJ2-1
TGTGCCAGCAGCGCCCTGACTAGCGGCCACTACAATGAGCAGTTCTTC	CASSALTSGHYNEQFF	TRBV7-9	.	TRBD2	TRBJ2-1
TGTGCCAGCAGCCAAGTAGGCAGGCCGCAGTTCTTC	CASSQVGRPQFF	TRBV3-1	.	.	TRBJ2-1
TGTGCCACCAGCAGAAATTCCCAGTCGAAGTACACAGATACGCAGTATTTT	CATSRNSQSKYTDTQYF	TRBV15	.	.	TRBJ2-3
TGTGCCTGGAGTCGTACGGAGGCTGAAGCTTTCTTT	CAWSRTEAEAFF	TRBV30	.	.	TRBJ1-1
TGTGCCAGCATGGAGTCATCAGGGGCCAACGTCCTGACTTTC	CASMESSGANVLTF	TRBV28	.	.	TRBJ2-6
TGTGCCAGCAGGGGTGGGACAGCCAACACTGAAGCTTTCTTT	CASRGGTANTEAFF	TRBV7-9	.	TRBD1	TRBJ1-1
TGTGCCAGCAGCTTAACGGGGGGTCCTGGGGCCAACGTCCTGACTTTC	CASSLTGGPGANVLTF	TRBV7-3	.	.	TRBJ2-6
TGTGCCAGCCGGGACGGATTCTACTTACCTAAGTACGAGCAGTACTTC	CASRDGFYLPKYEQYF	TRBV2	.	.	TRBJ2-7
TGCAGCGTTCAATACCTAGGGGCAGATACGCAGTATTTT	CSVQYLGADTQYF	TRBV29-1	.	.	TRBJ2-3
TGTGCTAGTGGTTTGCTTCGGTCGGGGCGGAACACTGAAGCTTTCTTT	CASGLLRSGRNTEAFF	TRBV12-5	.	.	TRBJ1-1
TGTGCCACCAGCCGCGGGGGAAGCAGCACAGATACGCAGTATTTT	CATSRGGSSTDTQYF	TRBV15	once	TRBD2	TRBJ2-3
TGTGCCAGCAGGCCGACAGGGGTTTGGCATTCACCCCTCCACTTT	CASRPTGVWHSPLHF	TRBV5-6	.	TRBD1	TRBJ1-6
TGCAGTGCTAGAAGAACTAGCGGGGGCACAGATACGCAGTATTTT	CSARRTSGGTDTQYF	TRBV20-1	.	TRBD2	TRBJ2-3